The 19 T cell receptor beta chains below come from one sample, sequenced in a study of identical twins. TCRdb re-called the 5' RACE reads with MiXCR, one entry per CDR3 protein. The table lists some 200,000 distinct CDR3 sequences, 7.5% of them singletons. Another study also made use of these data, one on yellow fever vaccine responses in identical twins.

Sequenced material: memory (CD45RO+) T cells sorted from blood. The receptors originated from a woman aged 18-29 years in good health.

There are a few counts of this clonotype. J is TRBJ2-5 and V is TRBV9, with D unclear. The CDR3 loop spans 17 amino acids. CDR1 and CDR2 from the germline V gene are SGDLS and YYNGEE. Trimming took 1 base from V and 0 from J, leaving 16 bases between them. CDR3 protein: CASSVCRPRRDQETQYF. CDR3 coding DNA: TGTGCCAGCAGCGTATGCAGACCCAGAAGGGACCAAGAGACCCAGTACTTC.

This clonotype came up many times. As DNA, the CDR3 is TGTGCCAGCAGCTTAGTCAGTGAGCAGTTCTTC. It yields the protein CASSLVSEQFF. The chain recombines TRBV7-8 with TRBJ2-1; no definite D call. V was shortened by 1 base and J by 9 bases, with 4 bases between the two germline ends. The CDR3 has 11 residues. Germline V gene data show CDR1 as SGHVS and CDR2 as FQNEAQ.

This clonotype was observed a few times. The CDR3 bases are TGTGCCAGCAGCCAACGGGACCGGAAGGGTGGCTACACCTTC. It codes for CASSQRDRKGGYTF. The chain has TRBV12-3 or TRBV12-4 and TRBJ1-2; TRBD1 might be the D (5 bases). The CDR3 covers 14 residues. Trimming took 6 bases from V and 7 from J, leaving 18 bases between them.

The CDR3 loop reads CSARAAPGYEQYF. The CDR3 DNA reads TGCAGTGCTAGAGCCGCCCCCGGCTACGAGCAGTACTTC. J is TRBJ2-7 and V is TRBV20-1; no definite D call. The CDR3 runs 13 residues. Germline V CDR1 and CDR2: DFQATT, SNEGSKA (reference sequence). Deletions cut 1 base from V and 3 bases from J, with 10 bases between.

This clonotype was seen repeatedly, ten times or more. The gene calls are TRBV3-1 and TRBJ1-4; perhaps TRBD1 as D (6 bases). From germline, CDR1 is LGHDT and CDR2 YNNKEL (reference sequence). CDR3 length equals 14 residues. Trimming pared 5 bases from V and 8 bases from J, leaving 15 bases between. The CDR3 DNA reads as TGTGCCAGCAGCACCGGACAGCCTGGGGAAAAACTGTTTTTT. It codes for CASSTGQPGEKLFF.

This clonotype has a handful of counts. The gene calls are TRBV18 and TRBJ1-5; the D gene is possibly TRBD1 (5 bases). Germline V gene sequence: CDR1 KGHSH, CDR2 LQKENI. CDR3 length equals 14 residues. Trimming left V 5 bases short and J 11 bases short, with 19 bases between. The chain's CDR3 is CASSSGGGTGTQHF. The CDR3 DNA follows: TGTGCCAGCTCATCGGGGGGGGGTACAGGAACCCAGCATTTT.

This clonotype was detected many times. The CDR3 protein is CSVDRLDSDNSPLHF. CDR3 nucleotides: TGCAGCGTTGACCGTTTGGACAGCGATAATTCACCCCTCCACTTT. The rearrangement uses TRBV29-1 and TRBJ1-6, with D possibly being TRBD1 (6 bases). Germline CDR1 SQVTM, CDR2 ANQGSEA. This CDR3 contains 15 residues. V lost 3 bases and J 5 bases, leaving 14 bases between the germline ends.

This sequence joins TRBV7-3 and TRBJ1-1; TRBD1 matches at 7 bases. The CDR3 runs 16 residues. The V and J ends lost 2 bases and 2 bases, in that order; junction bases with no gene match: 8. CDR1 is SGHTA, CDR2 FQGTGA, per germline. The CDR3 DNA follows: TGTGCCAGCAGCTTAGGAGGGGGCGGGAGAAACACTGAAGCTTTCTTT. Translation: CASSLGGGGRNTEAFF.

This clonotype was counted between two and nine times. The chain carries TRBV7-2 and TRBJ2-6; D perhaps matches TRBD1 (6 bases). Looked up from germline, CDR1 is SGHTA and CDR2 is FQGNSA. The CDR3 extends over 16 amino acids. Trimming cost V 6 bases and J 0 bases, with 12 bases left between them. CDR3 sequence: CASSIPGVSGANVLTF. The CDR3 region has the DNA TGTGCCAGCAGTATTCCAGGGGTCTCTGGGGCCAACGTCCTGACTTTC.

In this sample, this clonotype turned up a few times. This chain's CDR3 is CASSASGTLQYF. The CDR3 DNA reads TGTGCCAGCAGCGCCTCCGGGACCCTGCAGTATTTT. The chain employs TRBV5-4 and TRBJ2-3; the D gene could be TRBD1 or TRBD2 (5 bases each). Trimming cost V 4 bases and J 11 bases, with 14 bases left between them. From germline, CDR1 is SGHNT and CDR2 YYREEE (reference sequence). The CDR3 length is 12 residues.

Many counts were recorded for this clonotype. The chain combines TRBV29-1 with TRBJ2-3; TRBD2 aligns across 13 bases. V lost 5 bases to trimming and J lost 2 bases; unmatched junction nucleotides: 13. The CDR3 sequence is 18 residues long. Looked up from germline, CDR1 is SQVTM and CDR2 is ANQGSEA. CDR3 in DNA: TGCAGCGTTCCGGGACTAGCGGGGCGCAAACAGACCACAGATACGCAGTATTTT. It encodes CSVPGLAGRKQTTDTQYF.

The chain recombines TRBV7-8 with TRBJ2-1; possible D gene TRBD1, 6 bases. The CDR3 covers 19 residues. The germline gives CDR1 SGHVS, CDR2 FQNEAQ. V lost 0 bases, J lost 0 bases, and 18 bases lay in between. CDR3 region: CASSLAKQGKLISYNEQFF. The CDR3 DNA reads TGTGCCAGCAGCTTAGCCAAACAGGGAAAACTAATCTCCTACAATGAGCAGTTCTTC. The full variable domain, completed using reference TRBV7-8 and TRBJ2-1, is GAGVSQSPRYKVAKRGQDVALRCDPISGHVSLFWYQQALGQGPEFLTYFQNEAQLDKSGLPSDRFFAERPEGSVSTLKIQRTQQEDSAVYLCASSLAKQGKLISYNEQFFGPGTRLTVL.

The rearrangement uses TRBV7-2 and TRBJ1-2; D remains ambiguous. Trimming left V 5 bases short and J 7 bases short, with 11 bases between. The CDR3 length is 12 residues. Germline-derived CDR1 and CDR2 are SGHTA and FQGNSA. The CDR3, as DNA: TGTGCCAGCAGCCCCGGGAGGTCTGGCTACACCTTC. Translated, it gives CASSPGRSGYTF.

This clonotype was counted ten times or more. The chain recombines TRBV10-3 with TRBJ2-1; D could derive from TRBD1 or TRBD2 (5 bases each). Trimming removed 0 bases from V and 2 bases from J, with 11 bases in between. Germline values: CDR1 ENHRY, CDR2 SYGVKD. The CDR3 consists of 16 residues. CDR3 DNA: TGTGCCATCAGTGAGTCGGGGACCGAGACCTACAATGAGCAGTTCTTC. It codes for CAISESGTETYNEQFF.

In this sample, this clonotype turned up a few times. The chain has TRBV5-6 and TRBJ2-6; D ambiguous. From germline, CDR1 is SGHDT and CDR2 YYEEEE. V lost 0 bases and J lost 0, with 7 bases in between. CDR3 length: 16 amino acids. The CDR3 here is CASSLELRSGANVLTF. The CDR3 region has the DNA TGTGCCAGCAGCTTGGAATTGCGCTCTGGGGCCAACGTCCTGACTTTC. Complete variable domain (other parts from reference TRBV5-6 and TRBJ2-6): DAGVTQSPTHLIKTRGQQVTLRCSPKSGHDTVSWYQQALGQGPQFIFQYYEEEERQRGNFPDRFSGHQFPNYSSELNVNALLLGDSALYLCASSLELRSGANVLTFGAGSRLTVL.

This clonotype appeared a few times. This chain uses TRBV7-9 with TRBJ2-1; tentative D call: TRBD1 (6 bases). CDR3 length: 13 residues. Trimming stripped 4 bases from V and 6 bases from J, with 10 bases between. CDR1 and CDR2 (germline): SEHNR, FQNEAQ (reference sequence). The CDR3 DNA reads as TGTGCCAGCAGCTCTTGGACAGTCAATGAGCAGTTCTTC. Its protein is CASSSWTVNEQFF.

This chain connects TRBV27 to TRBJ2-7; TRBD2 aligns across 15 bases. J lost 2 bases, V lost 5 bases, and 10 bases had no gene match. The CDR3 spans 18 residues. Germline V gene lookup returns CDR1 MNHEY and CDR2 SMNVEV (reference sequence). The CDR3 DNA sequence: TGTGCCAGCAGTCACGGGACTAGCGGGAGGTCGTTTACCTACGAGCAGTACTTC. It translates to CASSHGTSGRSFTYEQYF.

This clonotype was detected ten times or more. This sequence joins TRBV28 and TRBJ2-7, with TRBD1 matching over 10 bases. Germline V gene data show CDR1 as MDHEN and CDR2 as SYDVKM. This CDR3 region has 13 residues. V lost 4 bases and J lost 4; bases outside the gene matches: 1. The chain's CDR3 is CASSWDRGYEQYF. The CDR3 bases are TGTGCCAGCAGTTGGGACAGGGGTTACGAGCAGTACTTC.

The V call is TRBV7-2, the J call TRBJ2-7; 7 bases are a match to TRBD1. Germline CDR1 is SGHTA and CDR2 is FQGNSA. The CDR3 has 15 residues. J lost 2 bases, V lost 6 bases, and 10 bases had no gene match. The CDR3 spells CASSLTGQTTYEQYF. The CDR3 bases are TGTGCCAGCAGTTTAACGGGACAGACCACCTACGAGCAGTACTTC.